This T cell receptor beta chain was found in a study of OX40 agonist ivuxolimab in advanced cancers. Study-level information: A history of anti-PD-1, anti-PD-L1 or anti-CTLA-4 therapy was acceptable, and around 36% had some.

Repertoires were generated with immunoSEQ multiplex PCR, while TCRdb's copy carries only in-frame clones and drops some. The sample gives 45,000 to 55,000 clones, around 84% of which show up once; approximately 1.7% is in the top ten. Comment on this clone: Its target is unknown.

The V gene end was trimmed by 6 bases and the J gene end by 1 base; junction bases not matched to a gene: 7. This CDR3 has 15 residues. Per germline, CDR1 SGHAT and CDR2 FQNNGV. Whole-study findings and limits: Expanded clones were, on average, more numerous among CD8+ T cells than CD4+.

The V gene is TRBV11-2, the J gene TRBJ2-7, with 9 bases fitting TRBD2. Sample: CD4+ or CD8+ T cells sorted from blood, taken in a trial of the OX40 agonist ivuxolimab. This sequence was found in an adult with an advanced solid tumor such as melanoma, head and neck, liver or kidney cancer. CDR3 sequence: CASRSTSGRSYEQYF. The DNA of the CDR3 is TGTGCCAGCAGATCCACTAGCGGGCGATCCTACGAGCAGTACTTC.